The entry below gives a single T cell receptor beta chain sequence along with its context. The data stem from a study of immune evolution from preneoplasia to lung adenocarcinoma. Produced via immunoSEQ multiplex PCR; TCRdb's table is partial and in-frame only. The repertoire includes fewer than 10,000 clones, around 73% of them detected once, and about a tenth sits in the top ten. The CDR3 loop spans 14 amino acids. Trimming cost V 2 bases and J 5 bases, with 10 bases left between them. The germline CDR1 and CDR2 sequences are MDHEN and SYDVKM. The receptor was isolated from a donor older than 65 with lung adenocarcinoma. The gene calls are TRBV28 and TRBJ1-5, with TRBD1 as a possible D gene (5 bases). Material: FFPE minimally invasive lung adenocarcinoma tissue. Here the CDR3 DNA reads TGTGCCAGCAGTTTACACCAGGGCTATCAGCCCCAGCATTTT. Encoded protein: CASSLHQGYQPQHF.